Sequencing of this T cell receptor (beta chain) was carried out in a study of cytomegalovirus exposure and HLA in healthy donors. Whole-study findings and limits: Altogether, about 160 TCR beta chains were recorded as cytomegalovirus-associated.

The CDR3 runs 18 residues. V lost 8 bases and J lost 10; bases outside the gene matches: 24. CDR1 ENHRY and CDR2 SYGVKD come from the germline V gene. In the case of this clone: The antigen is unknown.

The repertoire was sequenced with immunoSEQ multiplex PCR; TCRdb's copy has only in-frame clones and lacks some. The repertoire holds tens of thousands of clones, with approximately 96% as singletons. The chain combines TRBV10-3 with TRBJ2-1; 9 bases map to TRBD2. The TCR sequence derives from a young man in good health and CMV-seronegative. Sequencing was performed on PBMCs. The DNA of the CDR3 is TGTGCCATCCAACCAAATGGTAGCGGGAGCTTATTGAACAGAGAGCAGTTCTTC. Translated, it gives CAIQPNGSGSLLNREQFF.